This T cell receptor beta chain was documented in a study of CDR3 diversity in severe acne. TCRdb ran MiXCR on the PCR reads and lists one entry per CDR3 protein. This sample has more than 70,000 distinct CDR3 sequences; around half occur once, and the top ten carry 10%. The J segment lost 3 bases and the V segment lost 6 bases, leaving 8 bases of the junction unmatched. Germline CDR1 reads PRHDT; CDR2 reads FYEKMQ (reference sequence). CDR3 length: 15 residues. The source of this sequence is a male donor in good health, serving as a control. This chain uses TRBV13 with TRBJ1-3; TRBD1 aligns across 7 bases. Sequencing was done on a sample of blood. The CDR3 region is CASRLQGRVGNTIYF. The CDR3 region has the DNA TGTGCCAGCAGGCTACAGGGGCGTGTTGGAAACACCATATATTTT.